This T cell receptor (beta chain) was profiled in a study of control samples from healthy donors and cancer patients. Assay: immunoSEQ multiplex PCR; the TCRdb copy retains only in-frame clones and omits some. Among 350,000 to 450,000 clones listed, approximately 92% were seen once. The CDR3 runs to 13 residues. V was clipped by 5 bases and J by 1 base, with 8 bases between them. Germline values: CDR1 MNHEY, CDR2 SVGAGI. The clonotype was recovered from a man aged 40-55 years with head and neck cancer. The genes are TRBV6-5 and TRBJ1-1; D remains unclear. Specimen: PBMCs. The CDR3 coding sequence is TGTGCCAGCAGTACTACAGAGAACACTGAAGCTTTCTTT. It codes for CASSTTENTEAFF.